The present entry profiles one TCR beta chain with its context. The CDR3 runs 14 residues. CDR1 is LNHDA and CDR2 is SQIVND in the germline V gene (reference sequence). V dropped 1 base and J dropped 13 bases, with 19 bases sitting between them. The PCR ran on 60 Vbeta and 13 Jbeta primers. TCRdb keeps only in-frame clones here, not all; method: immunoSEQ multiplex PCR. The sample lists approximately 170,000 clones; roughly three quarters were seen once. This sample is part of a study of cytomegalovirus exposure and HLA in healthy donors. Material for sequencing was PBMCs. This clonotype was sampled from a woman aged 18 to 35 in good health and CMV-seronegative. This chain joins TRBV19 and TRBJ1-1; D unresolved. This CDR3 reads CASSIVRDSQLGFF. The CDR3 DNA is TGTGCCAGTAGTATAGTGAGAGACTCCCAACTTGGTTTCTTT.